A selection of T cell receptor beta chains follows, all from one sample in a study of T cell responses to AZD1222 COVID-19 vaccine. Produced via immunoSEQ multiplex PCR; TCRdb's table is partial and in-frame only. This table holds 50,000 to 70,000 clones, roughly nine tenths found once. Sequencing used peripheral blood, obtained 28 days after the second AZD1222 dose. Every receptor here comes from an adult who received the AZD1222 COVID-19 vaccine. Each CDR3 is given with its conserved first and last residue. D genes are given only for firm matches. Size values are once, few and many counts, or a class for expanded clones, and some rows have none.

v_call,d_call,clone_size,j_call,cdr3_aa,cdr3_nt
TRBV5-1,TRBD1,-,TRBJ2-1,CASSPGTAPYNEQFF,TGCGCCAGCAGCCCGGGGACAGCCCCATACAATGAGCAGTTCTTC
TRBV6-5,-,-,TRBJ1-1,CASSPGQLVGTEAFF,TGTGCCAGCAGTCCCGGACAGTTAGTAGGCACTGAAGCTTTCTTT
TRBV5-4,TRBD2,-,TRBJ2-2,CASSLGTSGNTGELFF,TGTGCCAGCAGCCTAGGGACTAGCGGGAACACCGGGGAGCTGTTTTTT
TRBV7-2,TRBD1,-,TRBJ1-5,CASSLRAGGASNQPQHF,TGTGCCAGCAGCTTAAGGGCAGGGGGCGCGAGCAATCAGCCCCAGCATTTT
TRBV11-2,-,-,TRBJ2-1,CASTRAHSSYNEQFF,TGTGCCAGCACCCGGGCGCATAGCTCCTACAATGAGCAGTTCTTC
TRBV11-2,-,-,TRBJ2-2,CASTPRGGTQIGTGELFF,TGTGCCAGCACCCCAAGAGGGGGGACTCAAATTGGGACCGGGGAGCTGTTTTTT
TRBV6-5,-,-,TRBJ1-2,CASTFIQGYTF,TGTGCCAGCACCTTTATACAGGGCTACACCTTC
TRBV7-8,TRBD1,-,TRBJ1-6,CASSRTGGVNSPLHF,TGTGCCAGCAGCCGGACAGGGGGCGTTAATTCACCCCTCCACTTT
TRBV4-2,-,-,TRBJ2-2,CASRMGLQNTGELFF,TGTGCCAGCAGGATGGGACTTCAGAACACCGGGGAGCTGTTTTTT
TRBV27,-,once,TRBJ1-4,CASTVRGSTNEKLFF,TGTGCCAGCACGGTCCGGGGGTCGACTAATGAAAAACTGTTTTTT
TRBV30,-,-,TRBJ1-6,CAWTRQNNSPLHF,TGTGCCTGGACGAGGCAGAATAATTCACCCCTCCACTTT
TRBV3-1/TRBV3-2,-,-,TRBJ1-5,CASSQGFYSNQPQHF,TGTGCCAGCAGCCAAGGGTTTTATAGCAATCAGCCCCAGCATTTT
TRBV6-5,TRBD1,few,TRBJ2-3,CASRLDRAPTDTQYF,TGTGCCAGCAGACTGGACAGGGCCCCCACAGATACGCAGTATTTT
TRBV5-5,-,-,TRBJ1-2,CASSSPRDTPGVNYGYTF,TGTGCCAGCAGCTCACCCCGGGACACCCCAGGGGTTAACTATGGCTACACCTTC
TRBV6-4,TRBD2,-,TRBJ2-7,CASSDLLQERGGFPYEQYF,TGTGCCAGCAGTGACTTACTGCAGGAGCGGGGGGGTTTCCCTTACGAGCAGTACTTC
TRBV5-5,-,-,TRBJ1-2,CASSLVPGQGSYGYTF,TGTGCCAGCAGCTTGGTTCCAGGGCAGGGGAGCTATGGCTACACCTTC
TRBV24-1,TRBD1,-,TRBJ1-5,CATSAQWGQSGGNQPQHF,TGTGCCACCAGTGCCCAGTGGGGACAGTCGGGTGGAAATCAGCCCCAGCATTTT
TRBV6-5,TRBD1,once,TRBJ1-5,CASSYSQGAPGQPQHF,TGTGCCAGCAGTTACTCCCAGGGGGCGCCAGGTCAGCCCCAGCATTTT
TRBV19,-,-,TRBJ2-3,CASSIRLSSTDTQYF,TGTGCCAGTAGTATAAGGCTTTCTAGCACAGATACGCAGTATTTT
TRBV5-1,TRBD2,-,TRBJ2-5,CASSSGGAAETQYF,TGCGCCAGCAGTAGCGGGGGGGCCGCCGAGACCCAGTACTTC
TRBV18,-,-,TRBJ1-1,CASSPGLWAVGTEAFF,TGTGCCAGCTCGCCGGGACTCTGGGCGGTTGGCACTGAAGCTTTCTTT
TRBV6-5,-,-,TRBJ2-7,CASKGLGLQGEQYF,TGTGCCAGTAAGGGATTAGGGCTTCAGGGCGAGCAGTACTTC
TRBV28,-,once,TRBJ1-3,CASTPSLPAGNTIYF,TGTGCCAGCACCCCCTCTCTCCCCGCTGGAAACACCATATATTTT
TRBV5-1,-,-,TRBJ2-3,CASREGTDTQYF,TGCGCCAGCCGCGAGGGCACAGATACGCAGTATTTT
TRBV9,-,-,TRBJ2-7,CASSVDEGPYEQYF,TGTGCCAGCAGCGTAGACGAGGGTCCCTACGAGCAGTACTTC
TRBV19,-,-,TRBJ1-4,CASSIKTATNEKLFF,TGTGCCAGTAGTATTAAGACTGCAACTAATGAAAAACTGTTTTTT
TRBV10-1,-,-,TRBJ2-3,CASSVGTSTDTQYF,TGCGCCAGCAGTGTTGGGACTAGCACAGATACGCAGTATTTT
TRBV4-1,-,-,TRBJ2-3,CASSLSGGSSTDTQYF,TGCGCCAGCAGCCTTTCAGGGGGGTCTAGCACAGATACGCAGTATTTT
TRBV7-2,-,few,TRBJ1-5,CASSFDQPPQHF,TGTGCCAGCAGCTTTGATCAGCCGCCCCAGCATTTT
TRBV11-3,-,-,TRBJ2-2,CASSLSLTGELFF,TGTGCCAGCTCCTTGTCCCTCACCGGGGAGCTGTTTTTT
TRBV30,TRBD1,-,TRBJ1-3,CAWIPTGSKGNTIYF,TGTGCCTGGATCCCGACAGGGTCTAAGGGAAACACCATATATTTT
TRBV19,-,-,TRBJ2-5,CASRQAGETQYF,TGTGCCAGTCGACAGGCCGGGGAGACCCAGTACTTC
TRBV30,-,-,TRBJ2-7,CAWSVLPRHTYEQYF,TGTGCCTGGAGTGTATTGCCAAGGCACACCTACGAGCAGTACTTC